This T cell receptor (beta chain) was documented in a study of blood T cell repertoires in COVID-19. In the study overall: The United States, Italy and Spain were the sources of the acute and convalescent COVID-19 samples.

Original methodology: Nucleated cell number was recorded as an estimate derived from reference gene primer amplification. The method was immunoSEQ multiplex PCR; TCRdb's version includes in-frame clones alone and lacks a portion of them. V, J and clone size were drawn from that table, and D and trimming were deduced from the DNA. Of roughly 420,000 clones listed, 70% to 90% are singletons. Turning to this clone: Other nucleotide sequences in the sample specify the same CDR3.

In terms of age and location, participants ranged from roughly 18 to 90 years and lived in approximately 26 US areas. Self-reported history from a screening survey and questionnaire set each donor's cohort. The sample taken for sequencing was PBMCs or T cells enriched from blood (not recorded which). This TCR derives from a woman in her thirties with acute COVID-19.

Written as DNA, the CDR3 is TGCGCCAGCAGCCAAGACTGGACAGGGGCCTACGAGCAGTACTTC. It yields the protein CASSQDWTGAYEQYF. V and J are TRBV4-1 and TRBJ2-7, with 9 bases fitting TRBD1. Germline V lookup: CDR1 MGHRA, CDR2 YSYEKL. After removal of 0 bases from V and 2 bases from J, the junction contained 2 bases not matched to a gene. CDR3 length: 15 residues.